A single sample is the source of the 14 T cell receptor beta chains below, sequenced in a study of OX40 agonist ivuxolimab in advanced cancers. Using immunoSEQ multiplex PCR, the repertoire was profiled, and TCRdb retains in-frame clones only, with some absent. In the table there are tens of thousands of clones, roughly 90% of which are singletons. The material sequenced was CD4+ or CD8+ T cells sorted from blood, taken in a trial of the OX40 agonist ivuxolimab. The receptors originated from an adult with an advanced solid tumor such as melanoma, head and neck, liver or kidney cancer.

The chain recombines TRBV7-8 with TRBJ1-1; D might be TRBD1 (6 bases). CDR3 length equals 14 residues. V gave up 5 bases and J gave up 6 bases, with 16 bases separating them. CDR1 is SGHVS, CDR2 FQNEAQ, per germline. The CDR3 protein is CASSPGQFYSEAFF. The DNA of the CDR3 is TGTGCCAGCAGCCCCGGACAGTTCTACTCTGAAGCTTTCTTT.

This clone was detected a few times. The J gene is TRBJ2-3, the V gene TRBV11-2; a weak D match, TRBD2 (6 bases). Trimming left V 2 bases short and J 2 bases short, with 11 bases between. There are 15 residues in the CDR3. The germline V gene encodes CDR1 SGHAT and CDR2 FQNNGV. The CDR3 region has the DNA TGTGCCAGCAGCTTATGGAGGGCTGTCACAGATACGCAGTATTTT. It translates to CASSLWRAVTDTQYF.

The chain employs TRBV18 and TRBJ2-1, with D unclear. The CDR3 extends over 14 amino acids. V gave up 1 base and J gave up 5 bases, with 9 bases separating them. From germline, CDR1 is KGHSH and CDR2 LQKENI. For the CDR3, the DNA is TGTGCCAGCTCACCACAACAGCTAGACAATGAGCAGTTCTTC. Translating it yields CASSPQQLDNEQFF.

The chain employs TRBV30 and TRBJ1-3, with no clear D. With 3 bases removed from V and 4 bases from J, the gap between germline ends came to 7 bases. The germline V gene has CDR1 GTSNPN and CDR2 SVGIG (reference sequence). This CDR3 spans 12 amino acids. Here the CDR3 reads CAWRSYGNTIYF. The DNA for the CDR3 is TGTGCCTGGAGAAGTTACGGAAACACCATATATTTT.

The chain combines TRBV2 with TRBJ1-4; no reliable D call. Germline V gene sequence: CDR1 SNHLY, CDR2 FYNNEI. The CDR3 sequence is 14 residues long. Trimming pared 3 bases from V and 4 bases from J, leaving 9 bases between. The DNA for the CDR3 is TGTGCCAGCAGTGATTCGACCGTTAATGAAAAACTGTTTTTT. Translating gives CASSDSTVNEKLFF.

The chain joins TRBV7-2 to TRBJ2-7; D remains unclear. This CDR3 has 12 residues. With 5 bases removed from V and 4 bases from J, the gap between germline ends came to 9 bases. Germline V gives CDR1 SGHTA, CDR2 FQGNSA. DNA for the CDR3: TGTGCCAGCAGCACCAATCCTTACGAGCAGTACTTC. Translated, it gives CASSTNPYEQYF.

This chain uses TRBV2 with TRBJ2-7, with 9 nucleotides matching TRBD1. Per germline, CDR1 SNHLY and CDR2 FYNNEI. V trimming: 5 bases; J trimming: 6 bases; junction bases outside the gene matches: 8. This CDR3 has 14 amino acids. CDR3 residues: CASSSGTGISEQYF. The CDR3 nucleotides are TGTGCCAGCAGTAGCGGGACAGGGATCAGCGAGCAGTACTTC.

The CDR3 sequence: CASSLGGYYEQYF. CDR3 nucleotides: TGTGCCAGCAGTTTAGGCGGTTACTACGAGCAGTACTTC. The chain links TRBV27 to TRBJ2-7; D ambiguous. CDR1 and CDR2 from the germline V gene are MNHEY and SMNVEV (reference sequence). V was pared by 2 bases and J by 3 bases, with 8 bases between. The CDR3 has 13 amino acids.

The chain recombines TRBV5-1 with TRBJ1-2; D ambiguous. Trimming stripped 3 bases from V and 3 bases from J, with 6 bases between. This CDR3 contains 12 residues. The germline gives CDR1 SGHRS, CDR2 YFSETQ. In nucleotides, the CDR3 is TGCGCCAGCAGCTACCGGGACTATGGCTACACCTTC. This gives the protein CASSYRDYGYTF.

This chain links TRBV7-7 with TRBJ2-5, with 8 positions matching TRBD1. Unmatched junction bases numbered 3, after V lost 5 bases and J lost 1 base. The CDR3 is 14 residues long. Germline V gives CDR1 SSHAT, CDR2 FNYEAQ (reference sequence). The CDR3 DNA reads TGTGCCAGCAGCCCGGGACAGGTCCAAGAGACCCAGTACTTC. Encoded protein: CASSPGQVQETQYF. Drawing the rest from reference TRBV7-7 and TRBJ2-5, the complete variable domain is GAGVSQSPRYKVTKRGQDVTLRCDPISSHATLYWYQQALGQGPEFLTYFNYEAQPDKSGLPSDRFSAERPEGSISTLTIQRTEQRDSAMYRCASSPGQVQETQYFGPGTRLLVL.

The chain links TRBV13 to TRBJ1-4; TRBD1 aligns across 9 bases. This CDR3 has 14 residues. Germline CDR1 reads PRHDT; CDR2 reads FYEKMQ (reference sequence). With V trimmed by 5 bases and J by 8 bases, 6 bases remained unmatched. As DNA, the CDR3 is TGTGCCAGCAGCCACAGGGGGCGTGGGGAAAAACTGTTTTTT. Protein sequence: CASSHRGRGEKLFF.

The chain employs TRBV7-6 and TRBJ1-5, with TRBD1 matching 9 bases. Per the germline V gene, CDR1 is SGHVS and CDR2 is FNYEAQ. CDR3 length equals 18 residues. V lost 3 bases to trimming and J lost 0 bases; unmatched junction nucleotides: 9. CDR3 residues: CASSLPGQGTYSNQPQHF. The CDR3 DNA is TGTGCCAGCAGCTTGCCGGGACAGGGAACTTATAGCAATCAGCCCCAGCATTTT.

This chain joins TRBV11-3 and TRBJ2-1, with TRBD2 identical over 7 bases. Trimming took 7 bases from V and 0 from J; bases not matched to a gene: 9. This CDR3 contains 16 residues. Germline loops: CDR1 SGHNT, CDR2 YENEEA. CDR3: CASTIGGGSSYNEQFF. The CDR3 nucleotides are TGTGCCAGCACCATTGGGGGGGGAAGCTCCTACAATGAGCAGTTCTTC. Based on the CDR3 plus reference TRBV11-3 and TRBJ2-1, the full variable domain is EAGVVQSPRYKIIEKKQPVAFWCNPISGHNTLYWYLQNLGQGPELLIRYENEEAVDDSQLPKDRFSAERLKGVDSTLKIQPAELGDSAVYLCASTIGGGSSYNEQFFGPGTRLTVL.

This sequence joins TRBV7-2 and TRBJ1-6, with TRBD1 identical over 7 bases. Looked up from germline, CDR1 is SGHTA and CDR2 is FQGNSA. The junction had 4 bases not matched to a gene; V was cut back by 4 bases and J by 7 bases. This CDR3 is 14 amino acids long. The CDR3 protein is CASSSSGGNSPLHF. The DNA for the CDR3 is TGTGCCAGCAGCTCATCAGGGGGAAATTCACCCCTCCACTTT.